The present T cell receptor (beta chain) was sequenced within a study of CD8+CD57+ T cells in acquired aplastic anemia. The germline V gene encodes CDR1 MNHNY and CDR2 SVGAGI (reference sequence). CDR3 length: 17 residues. Trimming removed 5 bases at V and 0 bases at J, with 20 bases between. Genomic DNA, serving as template, underwent TCR beta VDJ and CDR3 profiling. TCRdb processed the reads anew with MiXCR; each CDR3 protein has one entry. The sample gives just over 400,000 distinct CDR3 sequences, about two thirds of which show up once; 3.5% to 4.5% is in the top ten. This clonotype has ten or more counts.

The chain uses TRBV6-6 and TRBJ2-7; possible D gene TRBD1, 6 bases. The sequence was obtained from a human donor in good health, serving as a control. Input material: sorted CD4+, CD8+, or CD8+CD57+ T cells (not recorded which) from PBMCs. CDR3 in DNA: TGTGCCAGCAGTCCCTCTTTTGTGGGGGCTAGCTCCTACGAGCAGTACTTC. Translated: CASSPSFVGASSYEQYF.